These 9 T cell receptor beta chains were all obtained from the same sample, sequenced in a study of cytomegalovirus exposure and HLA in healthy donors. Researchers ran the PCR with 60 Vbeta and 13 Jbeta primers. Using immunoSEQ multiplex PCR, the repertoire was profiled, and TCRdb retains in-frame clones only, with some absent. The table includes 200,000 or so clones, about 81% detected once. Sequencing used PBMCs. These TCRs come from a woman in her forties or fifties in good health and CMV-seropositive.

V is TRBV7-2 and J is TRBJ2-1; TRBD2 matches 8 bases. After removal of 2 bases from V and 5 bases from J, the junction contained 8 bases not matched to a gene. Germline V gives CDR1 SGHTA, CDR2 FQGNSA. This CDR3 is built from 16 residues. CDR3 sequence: CASSLFGSGTDNEQFF. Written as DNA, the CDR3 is TGTGCCAGCAGCTTATTCGGTAGCGGGACGGACAATGAGCAGTTCTTC. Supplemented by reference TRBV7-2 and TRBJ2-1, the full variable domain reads GAGVSQSPSNKVTEKGKDVELRCDPISGHTALYWYRQSLGQGLEFLIYFQGNSAPDKSGLPSDRFSAERTGGSVSTLTIQRTQQEDSAVYLCASSLFGSGTDNEQFFGPGTRLTVL.

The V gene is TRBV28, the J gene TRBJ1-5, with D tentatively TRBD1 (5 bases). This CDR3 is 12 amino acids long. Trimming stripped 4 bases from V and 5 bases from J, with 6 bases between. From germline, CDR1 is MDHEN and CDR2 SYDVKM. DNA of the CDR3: TGTGCCAGCAGTTCAGGGTATCAGCCCCAGCATTTT. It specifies CASSSGYQPQHF.

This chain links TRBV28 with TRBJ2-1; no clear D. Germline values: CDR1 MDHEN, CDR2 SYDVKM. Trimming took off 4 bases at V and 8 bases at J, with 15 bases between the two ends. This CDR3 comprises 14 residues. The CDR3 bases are TGTGCCAGCAGTTACAGTGTAAGTTTGGATGAGCAGTTCTTC. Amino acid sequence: CASSYSVSLDEQFF. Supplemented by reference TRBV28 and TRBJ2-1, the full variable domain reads DVKVTQSSRYLVKRTGEKVFLECVQDMDHENMFWYRQDPGLGLRLIYFSYDVKMKEKGDIPEGYSVSREKKERFSLILESASTNQTSMYLCASSYSVSLDEQFFGPGTRLTVL.

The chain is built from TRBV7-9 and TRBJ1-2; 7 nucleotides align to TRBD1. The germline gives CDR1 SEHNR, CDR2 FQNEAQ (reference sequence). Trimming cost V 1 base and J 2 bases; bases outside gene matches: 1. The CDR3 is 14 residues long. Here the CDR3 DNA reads TGTGCCAGCAGCTTAGGGGACAGAAACTATGGCTACACCTTC. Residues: CASSLGDRNYGYTF.

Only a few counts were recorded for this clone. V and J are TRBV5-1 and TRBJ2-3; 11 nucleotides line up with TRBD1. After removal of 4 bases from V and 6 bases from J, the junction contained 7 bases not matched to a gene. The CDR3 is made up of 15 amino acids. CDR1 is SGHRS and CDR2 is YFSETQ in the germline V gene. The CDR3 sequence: CASSAGQGARDTQYF. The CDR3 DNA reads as TGCGCCAGCAGCGCCGGACAGGGGGCGCGGGATACGCAGTATTTT.

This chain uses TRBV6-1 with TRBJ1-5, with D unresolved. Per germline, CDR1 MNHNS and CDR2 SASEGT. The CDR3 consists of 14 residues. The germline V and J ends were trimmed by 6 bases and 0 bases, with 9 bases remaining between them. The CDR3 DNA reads TGTGCCAGCAGCGGGAGGGATAGCAATCAGCCCCAGCATTTT. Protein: CASSGRDSNQPQHF.

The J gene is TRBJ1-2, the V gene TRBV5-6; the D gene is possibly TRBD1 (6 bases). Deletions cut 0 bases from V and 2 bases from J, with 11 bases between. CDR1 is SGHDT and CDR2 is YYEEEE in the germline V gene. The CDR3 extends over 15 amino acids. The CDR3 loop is CASSLDTGMNYGYTF. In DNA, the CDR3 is TGTGCCAGCAGCTTGGATACAGGGATGAACTATGGCTACACCTTC.

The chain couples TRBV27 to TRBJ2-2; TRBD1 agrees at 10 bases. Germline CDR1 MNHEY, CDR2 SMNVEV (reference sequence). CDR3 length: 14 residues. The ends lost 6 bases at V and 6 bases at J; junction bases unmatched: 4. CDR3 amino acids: CASRPGQGSGELFF. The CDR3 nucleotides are TGTGCCAGCAGGCCGGGACAGGGGTCCGGGGAGCTGTTTTTT.

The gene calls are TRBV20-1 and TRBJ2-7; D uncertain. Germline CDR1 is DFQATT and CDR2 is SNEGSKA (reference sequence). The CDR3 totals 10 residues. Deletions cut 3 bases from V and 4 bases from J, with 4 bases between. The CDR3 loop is CSASEYEQYF. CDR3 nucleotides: TGCAGTGCTAGCGAGTACGAGCAGTACTTC.